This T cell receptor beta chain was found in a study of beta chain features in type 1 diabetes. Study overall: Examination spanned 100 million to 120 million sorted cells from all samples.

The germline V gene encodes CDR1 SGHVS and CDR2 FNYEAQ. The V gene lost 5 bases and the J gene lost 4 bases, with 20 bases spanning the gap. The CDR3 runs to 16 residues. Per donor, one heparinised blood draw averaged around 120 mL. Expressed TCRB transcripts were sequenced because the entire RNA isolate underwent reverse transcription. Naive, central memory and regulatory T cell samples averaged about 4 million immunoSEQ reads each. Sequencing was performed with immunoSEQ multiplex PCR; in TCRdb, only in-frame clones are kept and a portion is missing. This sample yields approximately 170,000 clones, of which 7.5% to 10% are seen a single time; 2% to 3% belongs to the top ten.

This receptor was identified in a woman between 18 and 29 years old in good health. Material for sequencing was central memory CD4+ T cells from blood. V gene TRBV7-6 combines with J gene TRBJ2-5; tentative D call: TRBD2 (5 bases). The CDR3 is CASSRRLGPVGETQYF. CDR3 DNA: TGTGCCAGCAGCCGGAGGCTAGGACCGGTAGGAGAGACCCAGTACTTC.